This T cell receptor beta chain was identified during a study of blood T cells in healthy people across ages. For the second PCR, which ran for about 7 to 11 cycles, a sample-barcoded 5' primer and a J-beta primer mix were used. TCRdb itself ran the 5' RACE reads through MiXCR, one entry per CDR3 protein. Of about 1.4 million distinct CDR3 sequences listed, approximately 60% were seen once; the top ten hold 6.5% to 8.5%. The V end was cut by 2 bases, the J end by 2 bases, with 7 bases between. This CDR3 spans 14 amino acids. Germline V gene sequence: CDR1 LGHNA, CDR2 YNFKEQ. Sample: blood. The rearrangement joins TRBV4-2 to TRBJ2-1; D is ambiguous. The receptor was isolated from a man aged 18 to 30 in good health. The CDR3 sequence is CASSQTLTYNEQFF. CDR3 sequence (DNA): TGTGCCAGCAGCCAAACCCTTACCTACAATGAGCAGTTCTTC.